This T cell receptor (beta chain) was found in a study of tumor-infiltrating lymphocytes in primary liver carcinoma. cDNA specific to TCR beta was made from roughly 500 ng of total RNA, with a constant-region primer employed for priming. Employing slightly modified ARM-PCR, three nested multiplex PCR rounds were run, and these gave rise to the TCR beta libraries. The first two PCR rounds used TRBV1-TRBV30 primers with a Cbeta primer, roughly 10 cycles each. TCRdb reprocessed the multiplex PCR reads with MiXCR, giving one entry per CDR3 protein. The sample carries about 100,000 distinct CDR3 sequences, approximately 71% recorded once. Germline lookup yields CDR1 MNHNS and CDR2 SASEGT. The CDR3 is 16 residues long. Remarks on this clonotype: A junction boundary mismatches the germline segment, possibly from a read error.

It was from about 21-30 mg of unsorted bulk tissue that RNA and DNA were co-extracted. Tumor samples all exceeded 75% viable tumor cells. The receptor was derived from a woman aged 55-75 years with primary liver carcinoma and hepatitis B virus infection. This chain links TRBV6-1 with TRBJ2-1, with TRBD1 as a possible D gene (6 bases). The sample comprised liver tumor tissue from sampling region 5. Subset described: tumor region T5, tumor centre. The CDR3 DNA is TGTGCCAGTAGGGGAGAGGGACACGACTCCTACAGTGAGCAGTTCTTC. Translating it yields CASRGEGHDSYSEQFF.